This TCR beta chain was captured in a study of blood T cell repertoires in COVID-19. The data were produced by immunoSEQ multiplex PCR, yet TCRdb's version contains in-frame clones alone and is incomplete. The data contain 100,000 to 150,000 clones, around 83% of them seen just once; the ten biggest clones take up around 17%. This CDR3 spans 13 amino acids. Germline V CDR1 and CDR2: KGHSH, LQKENI. The V and J ends lost 3 bases and 4 bases, in that order; junction bases with no gene match: 1. Sequencing was done on a sample of peripheral blood. The gene calls are TRBV18 and TRBJ1-1; 8 nucleotides match TRBD1. This clonotype originated in a woman in her 50s with acute or convalescent COVID-19. The CDR3, as DNA: TGTGCCAGCTCACCCGACAGGGGCACTGAAGCTTTCTTT. It is translated as CASSPDRGTEAFF.